Many counts were recorded for the clone carrying this T cell receptor (beta chain). What it recognizes is unknown. The data belong to a study of neurological immune-mediated disorders. Whole-study findings and limits: It was HTLV-1-associated myelopathy that showed the most TCR clonal expansion, while multiple sclerosis showed the least, falling below healthy controls. There were no CDR3 amino acid sequences shared by expanded clones across subjects, a result suggesting private repertoires in all groups.

Use was made of approximately 1 million CD4+ or CD8+ T cells in sorted libraries. The yield of each sequencing run was over 190 million TCR-beta sequences from 15-18 subjects. TCRdb reprocessed the 5' RACE reads via MiXCR and lists one record per CDR3 protein. The sample lists approximately 20,000 distinct CDR3 sequences; approximately 8% were seen once. The CDR3 is 14 residues long. V was pared by 4 bases and J by 8 bases, with 15 bases between. Germline V gene data show CDR1 as SGHAT and CDR2 as FQNNGV. This sequence joins TRBV11-2 and TRBJ2-1, with D possibly matching TRBD2 (5 bases). The sample was CD8+ T cells from blood. This TCR derives from a woman aged 30 to 39 with HTLV-1-associated myelopathy (HAM/TSP). In nucleotides, the CDR3 is TGTGCCAGCAGCTACAACGGGGTGTCCTATGAGCAGTTCTTC. Translated: CASSYNGVSYEQFF.